Following are 6 T cell receptor beta chains from one sample sequenced in a study of patients and donors after allogeneic stem cell transplantation. TCRdb redid the calling of the RT-PCR reads with MiXCR, one entry per CDR3 protein. The data show 50,000 to 60,000 distinct CDR3 sequences, approximately 12% seen once. Sequencing was carried out using blood, either unsorted or a sorted T cell fraction (not recorded which). Source of these receptors: a human donor who was either an allogeneic HSCT recipient or a stem cell or donor lymphocyte infusion donor (not recorded which). It is not recorded whose cells these are; they may come from a transplant donor.

This clonotype was found many times. The rearrangement uses TRBV20-1 and TRBJ2-7; 7 positions match TRBD2. The V segment lost 0 bases and the J segment 2 bases; nucleotides outside the gene matches: 10. CDR3 size: 16 residues. Germline loops: CDR1 DFQATT, CDR2 SNEGSKA (reference sequence). The chain's CDR3 is CSARDDAGTITYEQYF. DNA of the CDR3: TGCAGTGCTAGAGATGACGCCGGGACTATTACCTACGAGCAGTACTTC.

This clonotype was picked up many times. The chain recombines TRBV7-9 with TRBJ1-4, with a weak D call TRBD1 (5 bases). The V end lost 3 bases, the J end lost 6 bases, and 8 bases lay between the germline ends. Per the germline V gene, CDR1 is SEHNR and CDR2 is FQNEAQ (reference sequence). CDR3 length equals 13 residues. DNA of the CDR3: TGTGCCAGCAGCTTGGCCAGGGATGAAAAACTGTTTTTT. Translating it yields CASSLARDEKLFF. The whole variable domain, remainder taken from reference TRBV7-9 and TRBJ1-4, is DTGVSQNPRHKITKRGQNVTFRCDPISEHNRLYWYRQTLGQGPEFLTYFQNEAQLEKSRLLSDRFSAERPKGSFSTLEIQRTEQGDSAMYLCASSLARDEKLFFGSGTQLSVL.

This clonotype was recorded at least ten times. The rearrangement joins TRBV6-5 to TRBJ2-3, with D tentatively TRBD1 or TRBD2 (6 bases each). Germline loops: CDR1 MNHEY, CDR2 SVGAGI. Trimming pared 2 bases from V and 0 bases from J, leaving 12 bases between. The CDR3 has 16 residues. CDR3 bases: TGTGCCAGCAGTTACCTAGGGGGAGGAAGCACAGATACGCAGTATTTT. Translation gives CASSYLGGGSTDTQYF.

In its sample, this clonotype was seen a few times. The chain uses TRBV20-1 and TRBJ2-2; TRBD1 is a possible D gene (6 bases). Trimming stripped 3 bases from V and 1 base from J, with 12 bases between. The germline CDR1 and CDR2 sequences are DFQATT and SNEGSKA (reference sequence). CDR3 length: 15 amino acids. The CDR3: CSARVTGRNTGELFF. CDR3 coding DNA: TGCAGTGCTAGGGTCACAGGGAGGAACACCGGGGAGCTGTTTTTT.

This clonotype has ten or more counts. The J gene is TRBJ2-7, the V gene TRBV20-1; TRBD2 is a possible D gene (6 bases). This CDR3 is built from 14 residues. The germline V and J ends were trimmed by 3 bases and 7 bases, with 19 bases remaining between them. From germline, CDR1 is DFQATT and CDR2 SNEGSKA (reference sequence). The CDR3 loop reads CSASSGSPLWEQYF. The CDR3 nucleotides are TGCAGTGCTAGTTCCGGGAGTCCCTTATGGGAGCAGTACTTC.

This clonotype was detected a few times. In DNA form, the CDR3 reads TGCGCCAGCAGCCCTCTAGCGGGAGGCTACAATGAGCAGTTCTTC. Translating gives CASSPLAGGYNEQFF. The chain carries TRBV5-1 and TRBJ2-1, with TRBD2 matching 11 bases. The V gene's germline CDR1 is SGHRS and CDR2 YFSETQ. The CDR3 has 15 residues. Trimming took 4 bases from V and 3 from J; bases not matched to a gene: 3.